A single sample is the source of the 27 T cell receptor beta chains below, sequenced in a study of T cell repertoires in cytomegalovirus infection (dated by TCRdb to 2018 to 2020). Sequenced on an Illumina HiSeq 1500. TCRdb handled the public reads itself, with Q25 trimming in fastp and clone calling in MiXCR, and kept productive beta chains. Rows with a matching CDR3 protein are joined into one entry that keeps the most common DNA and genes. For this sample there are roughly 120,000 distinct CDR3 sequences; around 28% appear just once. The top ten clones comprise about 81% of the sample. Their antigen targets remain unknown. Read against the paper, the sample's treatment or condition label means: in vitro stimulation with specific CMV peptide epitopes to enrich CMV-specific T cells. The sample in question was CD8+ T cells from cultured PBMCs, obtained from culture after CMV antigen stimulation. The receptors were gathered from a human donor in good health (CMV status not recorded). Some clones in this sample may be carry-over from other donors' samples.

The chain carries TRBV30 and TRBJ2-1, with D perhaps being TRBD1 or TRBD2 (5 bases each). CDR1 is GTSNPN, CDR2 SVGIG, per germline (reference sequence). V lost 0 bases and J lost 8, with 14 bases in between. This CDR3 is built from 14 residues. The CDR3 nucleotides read TGTGCCTGGAGTGTAGGGGTCGGGGTCGATGAGCAGTTCTTC. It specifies CAWSVGVGVDEQFF.

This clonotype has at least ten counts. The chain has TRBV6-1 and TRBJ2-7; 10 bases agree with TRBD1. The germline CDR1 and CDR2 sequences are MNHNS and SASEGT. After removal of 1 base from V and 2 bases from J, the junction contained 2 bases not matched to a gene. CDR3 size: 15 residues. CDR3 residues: CASSEDGTGAYEQYF. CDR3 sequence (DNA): TGTGCCAGCAGTGAAGATGGGACAGGGGCCTACGAGCAGTACTTC.

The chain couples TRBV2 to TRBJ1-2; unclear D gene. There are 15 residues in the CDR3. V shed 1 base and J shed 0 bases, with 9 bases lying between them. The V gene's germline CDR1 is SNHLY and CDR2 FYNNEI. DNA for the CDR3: TGTGCCAGCAGTGAAGGCCCGGACCCTAACTATGGCTACACCTTC. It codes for CASSEGPDPNYGYTF.

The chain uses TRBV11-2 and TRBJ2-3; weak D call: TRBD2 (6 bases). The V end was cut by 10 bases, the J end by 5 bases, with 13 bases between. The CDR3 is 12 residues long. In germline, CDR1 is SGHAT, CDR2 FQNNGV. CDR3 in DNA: TGTGCCACCAGGAGGGTTGGAGATACGCAGTATTTT. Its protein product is CATRRVGDTQYF.

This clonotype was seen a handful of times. This CDR3 reads CASRPGQGRDSPLHF. The CDR3 nucleotides are TGTGCCAGCAGACCTGGACAGGGGAGGGATTCACCCCTCCACTTT. The chain links TRBV5-4 to TRBJ1-6, with TRBD1 matching over 9 bases. Germline V gene sequence: CDR1 SGHNT, CDR2 YYREEE (reference sequence). Unmatched junction bases numbered 8, after V lost 5 bases and J lost 8 bases. The CDR3 sequence is 15 residues long. Full variable domain (remainder filled in from reference TRBV5-4 and TRBJ1-6): ETGVTQSPTHLIKTRGQQVTLRCSSQSGHNTVSWYQQALGQGPQFIFQYYREEENGRGNFPPRFSGLQFPNYSSELNVNALELDDSALYLCASRPGQGRDSPLHFGNGTRLTVT.

The CDR3 protein is CAYPSQGPNTEAFF. CDR3 coding DNA: TGTGCCTACCCAAGTCAGGGGCCGAACACTGAAGCTTTCTTT. The chain carries TRBV30 and TRBJ1-1; maybe TRBD1 (6 bases). The ends were cut back, 7 bases at V and 1 base at J, with 16 bases in the middle. This CDR3 has 14 amino acids. Germline V lookup: CDR1 GTSNPN, CDR2 SVGIG (reference sequence).

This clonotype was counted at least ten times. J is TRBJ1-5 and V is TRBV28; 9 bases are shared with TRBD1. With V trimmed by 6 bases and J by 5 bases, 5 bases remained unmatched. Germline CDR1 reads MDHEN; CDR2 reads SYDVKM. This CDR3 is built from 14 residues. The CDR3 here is CASRSGQGYQPQHF. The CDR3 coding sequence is TGTGCCAGCAGATCGGGACAGGGTTATCAGCCCCAGCATTTT.

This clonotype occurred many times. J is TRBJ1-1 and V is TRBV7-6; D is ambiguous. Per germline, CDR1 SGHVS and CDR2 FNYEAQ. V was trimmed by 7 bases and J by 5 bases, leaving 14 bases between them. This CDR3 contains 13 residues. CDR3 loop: CASTRSPGTEAFF. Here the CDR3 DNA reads TGTGCCAGCACCAGGAGCCCGGGGACTGAAGCTTTCTTT.

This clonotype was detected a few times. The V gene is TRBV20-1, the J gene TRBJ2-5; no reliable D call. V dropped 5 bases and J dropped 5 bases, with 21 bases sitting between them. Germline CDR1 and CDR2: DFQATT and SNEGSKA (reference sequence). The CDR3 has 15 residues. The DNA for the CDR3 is TGCAGTGCTCAAACAGAGGCTACGTGGTTGGAGACCCAGTACTTC. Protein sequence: CSAQTEATWLETQYF.

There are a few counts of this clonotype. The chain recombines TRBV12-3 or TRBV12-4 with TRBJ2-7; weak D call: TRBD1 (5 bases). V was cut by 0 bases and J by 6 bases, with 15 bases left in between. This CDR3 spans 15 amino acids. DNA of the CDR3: TGTGCCAGCAGTTTAGCGCGAGACAGTGGTCTCGAGCAGTACTTC. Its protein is CASSLARDSGLEQYF.

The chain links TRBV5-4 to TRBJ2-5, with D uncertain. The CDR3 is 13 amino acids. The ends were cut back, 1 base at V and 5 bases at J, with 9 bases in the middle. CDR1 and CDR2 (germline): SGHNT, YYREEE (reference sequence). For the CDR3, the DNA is TGTGCCAGCAGCTTGAGGGCCGTGGAGACCCAGTACTTC. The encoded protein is CASSLRAVETQYF.

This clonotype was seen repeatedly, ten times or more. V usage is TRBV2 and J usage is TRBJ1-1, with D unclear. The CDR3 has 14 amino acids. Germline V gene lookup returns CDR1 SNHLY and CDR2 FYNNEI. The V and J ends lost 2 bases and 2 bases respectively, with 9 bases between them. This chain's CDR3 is CASSETAGNTEAFF. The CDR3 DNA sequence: TGTGCCAGCAGTGAAACGGCGGGTAACACTGAAGCTTTCTTT. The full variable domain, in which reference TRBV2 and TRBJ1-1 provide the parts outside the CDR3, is EPEVTQTPSHQVTQMGQEVILRCVPISNHLYFYWYRQILGQKVEFLVSFYNNEISEKSEIFDDQFSVERPDGSNFTLKIRSTKLEDSAMYFCASSETAGNTEAFFGQGTRLTVV.

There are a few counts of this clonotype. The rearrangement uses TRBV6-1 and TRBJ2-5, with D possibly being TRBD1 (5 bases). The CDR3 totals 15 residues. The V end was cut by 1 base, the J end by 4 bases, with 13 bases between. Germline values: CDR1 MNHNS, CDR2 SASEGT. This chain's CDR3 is CASSEEQGLGETQYF. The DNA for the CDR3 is TGTGCCAGCAGTGAAGAGCAGGGCCTTGGAGAGACCCAGTACTTC.

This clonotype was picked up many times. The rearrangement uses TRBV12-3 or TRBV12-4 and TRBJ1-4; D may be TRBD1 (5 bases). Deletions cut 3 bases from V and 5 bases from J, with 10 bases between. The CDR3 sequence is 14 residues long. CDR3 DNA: TGTGCCAGCAGTTTTGAGGGGAGGAATGAAAAACTGTTTTTT. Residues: CASSFEGRNEKLFF.

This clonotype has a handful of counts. Here the CDR3 reads CASSIDKNYGYTF. In DNA form, the CDR3 reads TGTGCCAGTAGTATAGACAAAAACTATGGCTACACCTTC. The rearrangement uses TRBV19 and TRBJ1-2, with no clear D. Germline CDR1 reads LNHDA; CDR2 reads SQIVND (reference sequence). With 0 bases removed from V and 2 bases from J, the gap between germline ends came to 4 bases. CDR3 length: 13 residues.

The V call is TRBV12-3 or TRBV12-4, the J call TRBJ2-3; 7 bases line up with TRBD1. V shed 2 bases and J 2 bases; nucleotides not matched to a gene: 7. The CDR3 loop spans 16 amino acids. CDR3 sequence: CASSLSPTGYTDTQYF. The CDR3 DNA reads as TGTGCCAGCAGTTTATCACCGACAGGGTACACAGATACGCAGTATTTT.

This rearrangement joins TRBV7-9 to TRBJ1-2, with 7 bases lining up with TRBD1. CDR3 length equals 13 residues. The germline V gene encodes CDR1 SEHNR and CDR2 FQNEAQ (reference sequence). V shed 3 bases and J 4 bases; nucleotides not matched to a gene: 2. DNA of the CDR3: TGTGCCAGCAGCTTTGACAGGGCCTATGGCTACACCTTC. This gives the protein CASSFDRAYGYTF.

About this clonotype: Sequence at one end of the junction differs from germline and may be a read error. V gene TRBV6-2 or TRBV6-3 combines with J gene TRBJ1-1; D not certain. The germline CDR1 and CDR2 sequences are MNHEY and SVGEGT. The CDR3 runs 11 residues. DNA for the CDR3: TGTGCCAGCAGTTACCCCGGGTCCCACATCTTT. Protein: CASSYPGSHIF.

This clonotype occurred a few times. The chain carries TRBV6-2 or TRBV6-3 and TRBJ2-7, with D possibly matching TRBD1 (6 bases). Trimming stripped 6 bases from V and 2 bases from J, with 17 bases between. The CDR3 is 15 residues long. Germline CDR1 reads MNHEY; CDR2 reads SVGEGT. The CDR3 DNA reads TGTGCCAGCAGCCCCGGGACACGCTTTCCCTACGAGCAGTACTTC. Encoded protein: CASSPGTRFPYEQYF.

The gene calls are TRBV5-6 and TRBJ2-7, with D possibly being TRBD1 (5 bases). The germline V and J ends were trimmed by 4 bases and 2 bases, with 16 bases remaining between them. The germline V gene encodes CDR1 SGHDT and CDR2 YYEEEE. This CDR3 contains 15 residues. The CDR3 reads CASSDLQVYPYEQYF. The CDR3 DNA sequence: TGTGCCAGCAGCGACCTACAGGTCTACCCCTACGAGCAGTACTTC.

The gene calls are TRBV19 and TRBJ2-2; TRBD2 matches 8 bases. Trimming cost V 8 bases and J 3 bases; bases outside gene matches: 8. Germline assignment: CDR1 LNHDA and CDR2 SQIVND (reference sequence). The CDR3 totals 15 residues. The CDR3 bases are TGTGCCAGTCGGGCCGGGACTAGGGACACCGGGGAGCTGTTTTTT. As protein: CASRAGTRDTGELFF. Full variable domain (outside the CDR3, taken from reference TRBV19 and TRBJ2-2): DGGITQSPKYLFRKEGQNVTLSCEQNLNHDAMYWYRQDPGQGLRLIYYSQIVNDFQKGDIAEGYSVSREKKESFPLTVTSAQKNPTAFYLCASRAGTRDTGELFFGEGSRLTVL.

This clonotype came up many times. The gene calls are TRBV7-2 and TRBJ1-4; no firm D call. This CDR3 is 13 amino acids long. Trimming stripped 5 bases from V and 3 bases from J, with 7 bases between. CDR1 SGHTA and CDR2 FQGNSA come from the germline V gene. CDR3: CASSPGANEKLFF. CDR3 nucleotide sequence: TGTGCCAGCAGCCCGGGAGCTAATGAAAAACTGTTTTTT.

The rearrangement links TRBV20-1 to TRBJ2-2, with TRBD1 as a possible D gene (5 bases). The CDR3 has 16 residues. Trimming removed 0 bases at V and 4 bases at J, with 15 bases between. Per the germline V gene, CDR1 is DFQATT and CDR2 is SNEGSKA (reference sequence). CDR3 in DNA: TGCAGTGCTAGAGATCATGTGGAAGGGGCCACCGGGGAGCTGTTTTTT. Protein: CSARDHVEGATGELFF.

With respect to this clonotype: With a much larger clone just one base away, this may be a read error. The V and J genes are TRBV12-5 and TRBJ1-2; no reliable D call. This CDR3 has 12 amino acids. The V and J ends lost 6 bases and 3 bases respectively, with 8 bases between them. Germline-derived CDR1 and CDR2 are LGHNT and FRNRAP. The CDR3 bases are TGTGCTAGTGGAGACCATTACTATGGCTACACCTTC. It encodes CASGDHYYGYTF.

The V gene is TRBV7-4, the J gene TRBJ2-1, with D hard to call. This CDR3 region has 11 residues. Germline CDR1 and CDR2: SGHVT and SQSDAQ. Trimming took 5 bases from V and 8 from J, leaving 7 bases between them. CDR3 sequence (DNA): TGTGCCAGCAGCCAAGTCGATGAGCAGTTCTTC. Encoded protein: CASSQVDEQFF.

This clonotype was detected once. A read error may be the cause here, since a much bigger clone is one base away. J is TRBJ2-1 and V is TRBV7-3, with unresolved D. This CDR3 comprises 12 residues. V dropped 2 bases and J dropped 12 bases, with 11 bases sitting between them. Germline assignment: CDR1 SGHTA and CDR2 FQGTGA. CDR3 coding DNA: TGTGCCAGCAGCTTATGGTCAGATGGGCAGTTCTTC. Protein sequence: CASSLWSDGQFF.

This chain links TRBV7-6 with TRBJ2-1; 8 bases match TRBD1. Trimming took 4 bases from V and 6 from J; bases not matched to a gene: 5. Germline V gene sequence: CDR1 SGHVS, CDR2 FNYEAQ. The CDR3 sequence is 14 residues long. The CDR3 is CASSSTRGRNEQFF. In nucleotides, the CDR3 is TGTGCCAGCAGCTCGACCAGGGGGCGCAATGAGCAGTTCTTC.